This is a list of T cell receptor beta chains from one sample in a study of metastatic and nonmetastatic thyroid tumors. TCRdb re-called the PCR reads with MiXCR. Here the sample spans around 15,000 clones, less than 25% being singletons. The sequenced material came from adjacent normal tissue. Receptors were obtained from a female donor with papillary thyroid cancer or a benign thyroid nodule (not recorded which). Some clones in this sample may be carry-over from other donors' samples. Both conserved end residues are part of each CDR3. A D gene is named only where the DNA matches it firmly. Some rows mark clone size as missing; the rest say once, few, many or name a class of expanded clone.

.	TRBV3-1	.	TRBJ2-7	CASSQSRISYERYF	TGTGCCAGCAGCCAGAGTCGAATCTCCTACGAGCGGTACTTC
.	TRBV12-3/TRBV12-4	few	TRBJ2-5	CSSSPTRTASEYF	TGTTCCAGCAGTCCCACAAGGACTGCTTCGGAGTACTTC
.	TRBV5-1	.	TRBJ2-6	CASSAGSNSGANVLTF	TGCGCCAGCAGCGCGGGGTCCAACTCTGGGGCCAACGTCCTGACTTTC
.	TRBV5-4	.	TRBJ1-6	CASSLAQGRNSPLHF	TGCGCCAGCAGCTTGGCCCAGGGGCGTAATTCACCCCTCCACTTT
.	TRBV6-1	many	TRBJ2-2	CASSTARELFF	TGTGCCAGCAGCACCGCCAGAGAGCTGTTTTTT
.	TRBV6-5	few	TRBJ1-4	CASSRDIRGGLFF	TGTGCCAGCAGCCGGGACATCCGTGGCGGACTGTTTTTT
.	TRBV5-1	.	TRBJ2-1	CASSQWSSYNEQFF	TGCGCCAGCAGCCAGTGGAGCTCCTACAATGAGCAGTTCTTC
TRBD1	TRBV11-2	.	TRBJ1-1	CASSFLDRDGTEAFF	TGTGCCAGCAGCTTCCTAGACAGGGACGGGACTGAAGCTTTCTTT
.	TRBV3-1	once	TRBJ1-5	CASSQGEGRNQPQHF	TGTGCCAGCAGCCAAGGTGAGGGGCGAAATCAGCCCCAGCATTTT
.	TRBV10-1	.	TRBJ2-3	CASSRVYTDTQYF	TGCGCCAGCAGCCGCGTGTACACAGATACGCAGTATTTT
TRBD2	TRBV20-1	.	TRBJ2-7	CSASIGDYYNYEQYF	TGCAGTGCTAGCATCGGGGACTACTACAACTACGAGCAGTACTTC
.	TRBV3-1	few	TRBJ2-7	CASSQPLEGGDEQYF	TGTGCCAGCAGCCAACCGTTGGAGGGGGGGGACGAGCAGTACTTC
.	TRBV5-1	.	TRBJ2-7	CASSLARGTKVEQYF	TGCGCCAGCAGCTTGGCCCGGGGAACAAAAGTCGAGCAGTACTTC
TRBD1	TRBV9	.	TRBJ2-2	CASSVWGDRDTGELFF	TGTGCCAGCAGCGTTTGGGGGGACAGGGACACCGGGGAGCTGTTTTTT
TRBD1	TRBV6-2/TRBV6-3	.	TRBJ2-2	CASSYFRTGEDTGELFF	TGTGCCAGCAGTTACTTTCGGACAGGGGAAGACACCGGGGAGCTGTTTTTT
TRBD2	TRBV20-1	few	TRBJ2-7	CSARGLAGVEAYEQYF	TGCAGTGCTAGAGGGCTAGCGGGAGTTGAAGCCTACGAGCAGTACTTC
.	TRBV19	few	TRBJ2-3	CASTWGSGTDTQYF	TGTGCCAGTACGTGGGGGAGCGGCACAGATACGCAGTATTTT
.	TRBV7-6	few	TRBJ2-5	CASSPLPVGRETQYF	TGTGCCAGCAGCCCACTGCCTGTGGGTCGGGAGACCCAGTACTTC
.	TRBV7-8	many	TRBJ2-7	CASSLFALVDTYEQYF	TGTGCCAGCAGCTTATTCGCCTTGGTTGACACCTACGAGCAGTACTTC
TRBD2	TRBV4-2	.	TRBJ2-5	CASSPYGASGQETQYF	TGTGCCAGCAGCCCCTACGGAGCTAGCGGACAAGAGACCCAGTACTTC
.	TRBV20-1	.	TRBJ2-7	CSARDEGTYEQYF	TGCAGTGCTAGAGATGAGGGAACCTACGAGCAGTACTTC
TRBD2	TRBV20-1	.	TRBJ2-3	CSARIGVAGGEDTQYF	TGCAGTGCTAGAATCGGAGTAGCGGGAGGTGAAGATACGCAGTATTTT
.	TRBV29-1	large	TRBJ1-2	CSVEAGGGYGYTF	TGCAGCGTTGAGGCAGGCGGAGGCTATGGCTACACCTTC
TRBD1	TRBV12-5	.	TRBJ2-5	CASGLGQGQHQETQYF	TGTGCTAGTGGTTTGGGTCAGGGACAGCATCAAGAGACCCAGTACTTC
.	TRBV10-3	few	TRBJ1-5	CASGGDVGQPQHF	TGTGCCAGCGGCGGTGATGTCGGCCAGCCCCAGCATTTT
TRBD1	TRBV28	few	TRBJ1-5	CASRTGSQPQHF	TGTGCCAGCAGGACAGGGAGTCAGCCCCAGCATTTT
.	TRBV28	.	TRBJ1-1	CASSSTGRGTEAFF	TGTGCCAGCAGCTCGACAGGAAGGGGCACTGAAGCTTTCTTT
.	TRBV6-1	.	TRBJ2-2	CASNRDWNTGELFF	TGTGCCAGCAATCGGGACTGGAACACCGGGGAGCTGTTTTTT
.	TRBV11-2	few	TRBJ1-2	CASSSGGEGGYTF	TGTGCCAGCAGCTCCGGGGGGGAAGGTGGCTACACCTTC
.	TRBV7-2	large	TRBJ2-7	CASSLRSGALYEQYF	TGTGCCAGCAGCTTGCGTAGCGGAGCCCTTTACGAGCAGTACTTC
.	TRBV6-1	.	TRBJ2-7	CASTPGTRYEQYF	TGTGCCAGCACCCCGGGGACCCGCTACGAGCAGTACTTC
.	TRBV28	.	TRBJ2-3	CASSPRVGGKSTDTQYF	TGTGCCAGCAGTCCACGAGTGGGGGGCAAAAGCACAGATACGCAGTATTTT
.	TRBV6-2/TRBV6-3	.	TRBJ2-7	CASSQDRGNHEQYF	TGTGCCAGCAGTCAGGACCGGGGTAACCACGAGCAGTACTTC
.	TRBV2	few	TRBJ2-7	CASSVRLDSPYEQYF	TGTGCCAGCAGTGTACGGCTGGACAGTCCCTACGAGCAGTACTTC
.	TRBV6-1	few	TRBJ2-7	CASSRGPLYEQYF	TGTGCCAGCAGCCGAGGCCCCCTCTACGAGCAGTACTTC
.	TRBV28	.	TRBJ2-1	CASSSYNEQFF	TGTGCCAGCAGTTCTTATAATGAGCAGTTCTTC
.	TRBV30	many	TRBJ1-4	CAWSVGRINEKLFF	TGTGCCTGGAGTGTAGGTCGAATTAATGAAAAACTGTTTTTT
.	TRBV5-1	.	TRBJ1-3	CASSLGLPSGNTIYF	TGCGCCAGCAGCTTGGGGCTTCCCTCTGGAAACACCATATATTTT
TRBD2	TRBV5-1	many	TRBJ2-7	CASSSTSGGSNEQYF	TGCGCCAGCAGCTCGACTAGCGGAGGGTCGAACGAGCAGTACTTC
.	TRBV9	many	TRBJ1-3	CASSVLDGSSGNTIYF	TGTGCCAGCAGCGTATTGGACGGGAGCTCTGGAAACACCATATATTTT
.	TRBV12-5	few	TRBJ2-7	CASGAGFSYEQYF	TGTGCTAGTGGTGCGGGCTTCTCCTACGAGCAGTACTTC
.	TRBV6-1	.	TRBJ1-1	CASNDSGVRMNTEAFF	TGTGCCAGCAACGACTCAGGGGTCCGCATGAACACTGAAGCTTTCTTT
TRBD2	TRBV7-9	few	TRBJ2-1	CASSLGLAGAAEQFF	TGTGCCAGCAGCTTAGGGCTAGCGGGAGCGGCTGAGCAGTTCTTC
TRBD1	TRBV12-3/TRBV12-4	many	TRBJ1-2	CASSAGTGYGYTF	TGTGCCAGCAGTGCCGGGACAGGGTATGGCTACACCTTC
.	TRBV28	.	TRBJ1-4	CASTPGWPTNEKLFF	TGTGCCAGCACCCCAGGGTGGCCAACTAATGAAAAACTGTTTTTT
.	TRBV3-1	few	TRBJ1-5	CASSQDEGRPQHF	TGTGCCAGCAGCCAAGATGAGGGACGGCCCCAGCATTTT
.	TRBV20-1	.	TRBJ1-6	CSAASSGTQNSPLHF	TGCAGTGCCGCGTCCTCCGGGACCCAAAATTCACCCCTCCACTTT
.	TRBV12-3/TRBV12-4	few	TRBJ2-7	CASTSARWAYEQYF	TGTGCCAGCACTTCCGCCCGGTGGGCCTACGAGCAGTACTTC
.	TRBV20-1	.	TRBJ1-1	CSARDTGQLVNTEAFF	TGCAGTGCTAGAGATACAGGACAGCTCGTGAACACTGAAGCTTTCTTT
.	TRBV6-5	many	TRBJ1-2	CASSYSAGDGYTF	TGTGCCAGCAGTTACTCGGCAGGCGATGGCTACACCTTC
TRBD1	TRBV5-6	.	TRBJ2-2	CASSLVGQRSKTGELFF	TGTGCCAGCAGCTTGGTGGGACAGCGCAGTAAGACCGGGGAGCTGTTTTTT
TRBD2	TRBV25-1	few	TRBJ2-2	CASSDSGGRAAGELFF	TGTGCCAGCAGTGATTCAGGCGGGAGGGCAGCCGGGGAGCTGTTTTTT
TRBD2	TRBV11-2	.	TRBJ2-1	CASKTSGGQNNEQFF	TGTGCCAGCAAGACTAGCGGGGGCCAGAACAATGAGCAGTTCTTC
.	TRBV5-1	few	TRBJ2-2	CASSLNQQGHGELFF	TGCGCCAGCAGCCTGAATCAACAGGGTCACGGGGAGCTGTTTTTT
TRBD1	TRBV10-3	.	TRBJ2-7	CAISARDRGYEQYF	TGTGCCATCAGTGCCCGGGACAGGGGCTACGAGCAGTACTTC
TRBD2	TRBV6-1	.	TRBJ2-7	CACRKAGGSYEQYF	TGTGCCTGCAGGAAAGCGGGAGGCTCCTACGAGCAGTACTTC
TRBD1	TRBV9	.	TRBJ2-1	CASSVAPGQRNNEQFF	TGTGCCAGCAGCGTAGCCCCGGGACAGCGGAACAATGAGCAGTTCTTC